A selection of T cell receptor beta chains follows, all from one sample in a study of cytomegalovirus exposure and HLA in healthy donors. Clones were read by immunoSEQ multiplex PCR, and TCRdb kept only the in-frame ones, dropping some. The table lists about 130,000 clones, 65% to 90% of them singletons. Sequencing input: PBMCs. The receptors derive from a man between 45 and 60 years old in good health and CMV-seronegative. Both conserved end residues are trimmed from each CDR3. A D gene is named only where the DNA matches it firmly. Size is omitted from some rows. Given values are once, few, many or a class for expanded clones.

V	D	size	J	CDR3
TRBV2	NA	NA	TRBJ1-5	ASSFEGNQPQH
TRBV19	NA	NA	TRBJ2-2	ASSSQAGTGELF
TRBV18	NA	NA	TRBJ1-3	ASSAQVSGNTIY
TRBV29-1	TRBD2	NA	TRBJ2-5	SVGALAGAEEQY
TRBV30	TRBD1	NA	TRBJ1-2	AWSTPPGQDYNYNGYT
TRBV7-8	TRBD1	NA	TRBJ1-3	ASSLGYRGRGNTIY
TRBV5-1	NA	few	TRBJ1-2	ASSLVTGGYGYT
TRBV4-2	NA	NA	TRBJ2-3	ASSQDGTASDTQY
TRBV5-4	TRBD1	NA	TRBJ1-2	VSRDRTELYGYT
TRBV10-3	NA	NA	TRBJ1-1	AISGGTGTF
TRBV7-3	TRBD2	NA	TRBJ2-1	ASSLSGGDSYNEQF
TRBV6-5	NA	NA	TRBJ2-7	ASPRKPYEQY
TRBV6-1	NA	NA	TRBJ1-5	ASSGRVGHQPQH
TRBV6-6	NA	NA	TRBJ1-6	ASSRGDSPLH
TRBV5-6	NA	NA	TRBJ1-1	ASSLGIRGTEAF
TRBV13	NA	NA	TRBJ2-3	ASSLGGLSSDTQY